This TCR beta chain was recovered during a study of T cell changes during pregnancy in multiple sclerosis (dated by TCRdb to about 2019). With respect to the entire study: In women with multiple sclerosis, the researchers looked at how the T cell repertoire shifted as pregnancy progressed.

Remarks on this clone: Its antigen specificity is not known. One base away there is no much larger clone; base qualities are not given.

V loses 5 bases, J loses 5 bases, and the germline ends lie 16 bases apart. Via the germline V gene, CDR1 is SGHTA and CDR2 FQGNSA. The CDR3, from cysteine to phenylalanine, totals 15 residues. The DNA shown is the 45-base CDR3, in frame from base 1. Libraries were made using the immunoSEQ multiplex PCR assay. TCRdb holds this immuneACCESS table with in-frame rearrangements only. Some clones are missing; in checked studies, unresolved V genes explain under half, and the rest has no known cause. The sample table contains 70,000 to 95,000 clones; only one count was recorded for roughly 91% of them. Jointly, the top ten make up about 4.5% of the sample.

The specimen was peripheral blood, collected in the first trimester of pregnancy. The receptor comes from a female donor with multiple sclerosis, enrolled in a pregnancy study. Here the chain combines TRBV7-2 and TRBJ1-5, with TRBD1 perhaps the D gene, on 5 matching bases. The CDR3 protein is CASSLGKGMDQPQHF. The DNA reads TGTGCCAGCAGCCTGGGTAAGGGGATGGATCAGCCCCAGCATTTT.